This T cell receptor (beta chain) was found in a study of blood T cell repertoires in COVID-19. Background on the study: Italy, Spain and the United States were the sources of the convalescent and acute COVID-19 samples. PBMCs, B-cell-depleted T cells, or T cells provided the cDNA or gDNA that made up the material.

The CDR3 length is 15 residues. V gave up 5 bases and J gave up 3 bases; unmatched junction bases: 8. The germline V gene encodes CDR1 LNHDA and CDR2 SQIVND (reference sequence). TCRdb's copy holds only in-frame clones and misses some; the assay was immunoSEQ multiplex PCR. This table holds about 120,000 clones, less than 95% found once. The chain uses TRBV19 and TRBJ2-7; 9 bases line up with TRBD1. Sample: peripheral blood. The receptor was derived from a human donor with active COVID-19. The donor label of this sample is uncertain. CDR3 sequence: CASSLPGQGVYEQYF. DNA of the CDR3: TGTGCCAGTAGTCTCCCGGGACAGGGTGTCTACGAGCAGTACTTC.